This TCR beta chain was found in a study of cytomegalovirus exposure and HLA in healthy donors. Overall study: Drawn from HLA-typed donors, tens of millions of unique TCRs were held in an early data release. Whole-study findings and limits: Previously analyzed data showed that most TCR beta V segments were productive at a frequency of about 87% or about 30%.

With regard to this clone: What it binds is not known.

V was clipped by 3 bases and J by 0 bases, with 6 bases between them. CDR3 length: 14 residues. Germline V gives CDR1 LNHDA, CDR2 SQIVND (reference sequence). The PCR was carried out with 60 Vbeta primers and 13 Jbeta primers. TCRdb's table, derived via immunoSEQ multiplex PCR, lists solely in-frame clones and lacks some. Here the sample spans 170,000 or so clones, about four fifths being singletons. The clonotype comes from a girl under 18 in good health and CMV-seropositive. The V call is TRBV19, the J call TRBJ1-3; no reliable D call. Material: PBMCs. The CDR3 nucleotides read TGTGCCAGTAGTATCCCGTACTCTGGAAACACCATATATTTT. It codes for CASSIPYSGNTIYF.